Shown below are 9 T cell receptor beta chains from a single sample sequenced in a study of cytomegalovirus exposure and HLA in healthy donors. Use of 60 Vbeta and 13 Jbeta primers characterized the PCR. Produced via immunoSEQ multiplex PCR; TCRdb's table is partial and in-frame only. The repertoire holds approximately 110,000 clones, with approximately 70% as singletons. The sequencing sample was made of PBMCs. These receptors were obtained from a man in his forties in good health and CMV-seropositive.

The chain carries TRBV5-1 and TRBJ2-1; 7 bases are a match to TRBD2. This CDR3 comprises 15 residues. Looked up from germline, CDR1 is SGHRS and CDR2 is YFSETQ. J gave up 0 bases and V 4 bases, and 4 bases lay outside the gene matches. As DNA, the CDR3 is TGCGCCAGCAGCCCGAGCGGGAACTCCTACAATGAGCAGTTCTTC. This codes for CASSPSGNSYNEQFF.

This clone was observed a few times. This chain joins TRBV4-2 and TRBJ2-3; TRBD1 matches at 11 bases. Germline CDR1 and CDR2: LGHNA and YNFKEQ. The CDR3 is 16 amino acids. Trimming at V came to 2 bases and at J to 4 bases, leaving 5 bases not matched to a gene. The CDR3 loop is CASSQSPGQGADTQYF. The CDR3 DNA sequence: TGTGCCAGCAGCCAATCCCCGGGACAGGGGGCAGATACGCAGTATTTT.

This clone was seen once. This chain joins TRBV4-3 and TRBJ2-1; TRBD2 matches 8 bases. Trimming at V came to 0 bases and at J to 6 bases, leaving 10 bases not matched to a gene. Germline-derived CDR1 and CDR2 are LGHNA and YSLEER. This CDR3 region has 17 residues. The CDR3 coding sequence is TGCGCCAGCAGCCAAGATAGGTACCTAGCGGGTTCCAATGAGCAGTTCTTC. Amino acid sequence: CASSQDRYLAGSNEQFF.

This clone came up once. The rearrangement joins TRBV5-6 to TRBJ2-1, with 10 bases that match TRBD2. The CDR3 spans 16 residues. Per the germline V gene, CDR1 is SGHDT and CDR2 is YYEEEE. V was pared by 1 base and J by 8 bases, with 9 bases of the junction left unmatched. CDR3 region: CASSLSVLAGEDEQFF. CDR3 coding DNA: TGTGCCAGCAGCTTGTCCGTCCTAGCGGGAGAAGATGAGCAGTTCTTC.

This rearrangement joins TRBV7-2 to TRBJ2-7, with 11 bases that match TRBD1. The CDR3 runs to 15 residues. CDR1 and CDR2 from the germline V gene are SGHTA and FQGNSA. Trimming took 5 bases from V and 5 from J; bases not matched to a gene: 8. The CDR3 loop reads CASSRRTGGSDEQYF. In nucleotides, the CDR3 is TGTGCCAGCAGCCGCCGGACAGGGGGCAGCGACGAGCAGTACTTC.

The CDR3: CASSGRKTNRGENYGYTF. In DNA form, the CDR3 reads TGTGCCAGCAGTGGGAGAAAGACTAACAGGGGCGAAAACTATGGCTACACCTTC. This sequence joins TRBV27 and TRBJ1-2, with 7 bases lining up with TRBD1. V shed 5 bases and J 2 bases; nucleotides not matched to a gene: 17. CDR1 and CDR2 from the germline V gene are MNHEY and SMNVEV (reference sequence). This CDR3 comprises 18 residues.

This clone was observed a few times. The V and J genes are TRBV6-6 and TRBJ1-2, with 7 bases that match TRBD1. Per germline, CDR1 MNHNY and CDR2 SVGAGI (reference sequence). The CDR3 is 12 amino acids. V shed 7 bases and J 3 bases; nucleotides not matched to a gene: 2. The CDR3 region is CASIQGDYGYTF. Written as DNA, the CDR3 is TGTGCCAGCATCCAGGGGGACTATGGCTACACCTTC.

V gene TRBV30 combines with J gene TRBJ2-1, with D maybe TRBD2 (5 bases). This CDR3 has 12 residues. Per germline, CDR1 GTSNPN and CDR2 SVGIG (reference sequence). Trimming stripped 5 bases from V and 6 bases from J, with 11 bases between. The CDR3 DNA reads TGTGCCTGGGGCTTAAGCGGCAATGAGCAGTTCTTC. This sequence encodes CAWGLSGNEQFF.

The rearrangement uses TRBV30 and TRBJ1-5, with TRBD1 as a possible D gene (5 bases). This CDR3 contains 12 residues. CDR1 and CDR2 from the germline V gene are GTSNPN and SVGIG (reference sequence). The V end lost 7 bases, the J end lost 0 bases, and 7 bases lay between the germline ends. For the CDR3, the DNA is TGTGCCTCCAGGGATAGCAATCAGCCCCAGCATTTT. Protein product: CASRDSNQPQHF.